This entry is about one TCR beta chain. The antigen is not known. Cultured CD4+ T cell DNA underwent sequencing with the Oncomine TCR Beta short-read assay. TCRdb independently ran MiXCR on the PCR reads; one entry per CDR3 protein. Of 12,000 to 15,000 distinct CDR3 sequences listed, 73% are singletons. The sample comes from a study of vaccination and CD4 T cells after COVID-19. This CDR3 region has 13 residues. V dropped 3 bases and J dropped 7 bases, with 12 bases sitting between them. Germline loops: CDR1 MDHEN, CDR2 SYDVKM. Treatment: roughly nine-day PBMC culture with coronavirus spike peptide pools or control peptides (ViraFEST assay).

Sequencing input: CD4+ T cells from blood, cultured in vitro. This receptor was taken from a human donor who had recovered from COVID-19. The chain couples TRBV28 to TRBJ2-5; D is ambiguous. CDR3 nucleotide sequence: TGTGCCAGCAGTTTGCGGCAGTCGGGGACCCAGTACTTC. It encodes CASSLRQSGTQYF. Variable domain in full (rest from reference TRBV28 and TRBJ2-5): DVKVTQSSRYLVKRTGEKVFLECVQDMDHENMFWYRQDPGLGLRLIYFSYDVKMKEKGDIPEGYSVSREKKERFSLILESASTNQTSMYLCASSLRQSGTQYFGPGTRLLVL.